The clone carrying this TCR beta chain was recorded a few times. This entry is derived from a study of T-cell memory formation after mild COVID-19. At the level of the study: In these data, TCR clusters were largely donor specific.

Germline V CDR1 and CDR2: SGHTA, FQGNSA. The CDR3 spans 14 residues. V shed 4 bases and J shed 2 bases, with 12 bases lying between them. After 5'RACE with constant-segment primers, TCR alpha and TCR beta cDNA libraries carrying sample barcodes and UMIs were obtained. TCRdb independently ran MiXCR on the 5' RACE reads; one entry per CDR3 protein. The sample records some 210,000 distinct CDR3 sequences, about a sixth being singletons. The sequencing input was PBMCs or a T cell subset sorted from them (not recorded which). The clonotype was recovered from an adult woman who had mild COVID-19 (a few samples of this study predate the infection). Cell type and time point are not known. The rearrangement uses TRBV7-2 and TRBJ2-7; perhaps TRBD2 as D (5 bases). CDR3 sequence (DNA): TGTGCCAGCAGCTACCATGGACTGGCCTACGAGCAGTACTTC. Translation gives CASSYHGLAYEQYF. The complete variable domain, with remaining parts taken from reference TRBV7-2 and TRBJ2-7, reads GAGVSQSPSNKVTEKGKDVELRCDPISGHTALYWYRQSLGQGLEFLIYFQGNSAPDKSGLPSDRFSAERTGGSVSTLTIQRTQQEDSAVYLCASSYHGLAYEQYFGPGTRLTVT.